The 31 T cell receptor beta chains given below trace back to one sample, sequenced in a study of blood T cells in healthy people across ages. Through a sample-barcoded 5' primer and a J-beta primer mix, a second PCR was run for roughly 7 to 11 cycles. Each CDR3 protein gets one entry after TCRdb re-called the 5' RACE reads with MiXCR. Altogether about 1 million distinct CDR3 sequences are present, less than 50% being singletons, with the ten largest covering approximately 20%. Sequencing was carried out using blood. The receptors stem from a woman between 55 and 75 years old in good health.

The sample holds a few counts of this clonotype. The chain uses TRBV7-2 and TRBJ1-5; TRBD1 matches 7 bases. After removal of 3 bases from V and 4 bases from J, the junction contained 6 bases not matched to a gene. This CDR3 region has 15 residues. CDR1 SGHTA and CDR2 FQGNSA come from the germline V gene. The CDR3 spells CASSFATGWNQPQHF. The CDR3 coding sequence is TGTGCCAGCAGCTTCGCGACAGGGTGGAATCAGCCCCAGCATTTT.

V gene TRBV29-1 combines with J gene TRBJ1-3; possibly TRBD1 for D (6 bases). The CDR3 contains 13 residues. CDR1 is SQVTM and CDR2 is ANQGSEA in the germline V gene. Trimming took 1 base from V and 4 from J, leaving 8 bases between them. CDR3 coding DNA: TGCAGCGTTGAAGCCAGGGGAGGAAACACCATATATTTT. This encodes CSVEARGGNTIYF.

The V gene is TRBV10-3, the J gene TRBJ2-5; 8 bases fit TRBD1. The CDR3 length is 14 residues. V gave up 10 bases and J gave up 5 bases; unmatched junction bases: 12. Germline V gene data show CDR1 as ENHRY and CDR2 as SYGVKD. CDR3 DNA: TGTGCCAACTCCCTGACAGGGGTCAAGGAGACCCAGTACTTC. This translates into CANSLTGVKETQYF.

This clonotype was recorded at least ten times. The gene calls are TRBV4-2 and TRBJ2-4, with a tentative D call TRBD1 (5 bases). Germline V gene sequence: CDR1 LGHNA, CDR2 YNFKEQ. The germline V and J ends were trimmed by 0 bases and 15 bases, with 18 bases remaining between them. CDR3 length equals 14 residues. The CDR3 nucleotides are TGTGCCAGCAGCCAAGATCACAGGTCAGGCAGATTGTACTTC. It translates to CASSQDHRSGRLYF.

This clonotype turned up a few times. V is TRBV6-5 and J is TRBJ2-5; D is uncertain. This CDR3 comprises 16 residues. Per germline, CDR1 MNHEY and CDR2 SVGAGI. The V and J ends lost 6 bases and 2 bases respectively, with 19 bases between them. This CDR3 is CASSPMLGLGQETQYF. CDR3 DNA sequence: TGTGCCAGCAGCCCCATGCTAGGGTTGGGACAAGAGACCCAGTACTTC.

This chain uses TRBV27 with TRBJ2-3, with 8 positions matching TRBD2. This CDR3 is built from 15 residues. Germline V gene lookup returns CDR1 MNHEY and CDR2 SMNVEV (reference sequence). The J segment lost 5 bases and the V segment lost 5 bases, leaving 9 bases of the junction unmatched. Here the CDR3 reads CASSPVAGKLDTQYF. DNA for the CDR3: TGTGCCAGCAGTCCTGTAGCGGGAAAGTTAGATACGCAGTATTTT.

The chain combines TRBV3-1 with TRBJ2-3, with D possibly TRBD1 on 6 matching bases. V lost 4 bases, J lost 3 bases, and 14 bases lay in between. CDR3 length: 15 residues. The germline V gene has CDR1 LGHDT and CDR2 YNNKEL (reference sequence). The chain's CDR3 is CASSPGQRGTDTQYF. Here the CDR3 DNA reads TGTGCCAGCAGCCCCGGGCAAAGGGGGACAGATACGCAGTATTTT.

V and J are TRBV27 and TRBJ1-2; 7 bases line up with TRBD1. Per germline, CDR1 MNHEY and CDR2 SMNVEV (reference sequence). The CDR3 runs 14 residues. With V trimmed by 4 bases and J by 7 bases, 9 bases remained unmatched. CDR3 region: CASSSSGGTSGYTF. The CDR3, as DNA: TGTGCCAGCAGTTCATCAGGGGGGACGAGTGGCTACACCTTC.

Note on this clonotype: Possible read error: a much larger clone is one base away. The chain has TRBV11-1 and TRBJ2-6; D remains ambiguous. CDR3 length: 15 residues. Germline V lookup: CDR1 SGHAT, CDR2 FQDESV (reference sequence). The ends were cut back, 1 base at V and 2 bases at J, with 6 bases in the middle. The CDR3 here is CASSLGATGANVLTF. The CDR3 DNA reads TGTGCCAGCAGCTTAGGAGCTACTGGGGCCAACGTCCTGACTTTC.

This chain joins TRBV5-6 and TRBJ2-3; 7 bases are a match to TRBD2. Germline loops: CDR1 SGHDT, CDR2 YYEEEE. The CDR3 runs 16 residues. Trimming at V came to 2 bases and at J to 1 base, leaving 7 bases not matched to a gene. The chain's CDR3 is CASSFRGRARTDTQYF. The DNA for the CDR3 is TGTGCCAGCAGCTTTCGGGGGAGGGCCCGCACAGATACGCAGTATTTT.

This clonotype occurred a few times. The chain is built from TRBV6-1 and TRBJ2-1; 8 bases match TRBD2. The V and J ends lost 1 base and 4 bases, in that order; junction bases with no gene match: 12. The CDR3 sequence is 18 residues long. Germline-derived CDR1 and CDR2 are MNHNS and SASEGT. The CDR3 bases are TGTGCCAGCAGTGAAGAAGGGTTAGCGGGGAGGGCTTACAATGAGCAGTTCTTC. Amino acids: CASSEEGLAGRAYNEQFF.

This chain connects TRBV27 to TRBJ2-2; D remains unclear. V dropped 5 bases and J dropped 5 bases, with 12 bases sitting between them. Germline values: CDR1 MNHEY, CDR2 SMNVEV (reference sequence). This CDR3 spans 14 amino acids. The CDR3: CASSAQGQTGELFF. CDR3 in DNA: TGTGCCAGCAGTGCGCAAGGGCAGACCGGGGAGCTGTTTTTT.

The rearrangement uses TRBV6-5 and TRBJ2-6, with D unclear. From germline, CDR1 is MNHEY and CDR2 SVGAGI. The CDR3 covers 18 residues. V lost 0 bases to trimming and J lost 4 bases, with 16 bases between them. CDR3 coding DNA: TGTGCCAGCAGTTACTCCGACTTCCCCCAATTAGGGGCCAACGTCCTGACTTTC. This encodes CASSYSDFPQLGANVLTF.

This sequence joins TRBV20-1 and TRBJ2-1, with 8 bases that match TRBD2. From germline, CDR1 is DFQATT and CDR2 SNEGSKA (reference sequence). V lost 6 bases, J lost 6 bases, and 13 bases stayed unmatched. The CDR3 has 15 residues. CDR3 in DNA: TGCAGTGCAACAAGAGCAGCGGGAGCAGGCAATGAGCAGTTCTTC. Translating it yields CSATRAAGAGNEQFF.

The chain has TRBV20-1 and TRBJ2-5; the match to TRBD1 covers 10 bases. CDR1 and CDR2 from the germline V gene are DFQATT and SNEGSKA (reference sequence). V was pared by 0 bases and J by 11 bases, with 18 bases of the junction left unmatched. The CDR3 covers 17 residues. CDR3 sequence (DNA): TGCAGTGCTAGAGACCTCCGACAGGGGGCTTCCTCGGGGGAGCAGTACTTC. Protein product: CSARDLRQGASSGEQYF.

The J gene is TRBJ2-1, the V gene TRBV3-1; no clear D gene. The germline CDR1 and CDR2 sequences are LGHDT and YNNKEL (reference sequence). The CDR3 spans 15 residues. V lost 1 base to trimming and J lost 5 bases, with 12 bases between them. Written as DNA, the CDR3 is TGTGCCAGCAGCCAAGGGGTAGTATCCCACAATGAGCAGTTCTTC. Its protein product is CASSQGVVSHNEQFF.

DNA for the CDR3: TGTGCCATCAGTGAGCGGGAGCAATACACAGATACGCAGTATTTT. It encodes CAISEREQYTDTQYF. The V gene is TRBV10-3, the J gene TRBJ2-3; D is perhaps TRBD2 (6 bases). The V end was cut by 2 bases, the J end by 2 bases, with 11 bases between. The germline CDR1 and CDR2 sequences are ENHRY and SYGVKD. CDR3 length equals 15 residues.

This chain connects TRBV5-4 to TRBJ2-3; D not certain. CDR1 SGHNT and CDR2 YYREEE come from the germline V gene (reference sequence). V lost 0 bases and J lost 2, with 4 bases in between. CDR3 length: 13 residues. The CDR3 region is CASSLDVTDTQYF. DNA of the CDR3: TGTGCCAGCAGCTTGGATGTCACAGATACGCAGTATTTT.

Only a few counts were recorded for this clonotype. For the CDR3, the DNA is TGTGCCAGCAGCCCACGACAGGGAGAGGGCGAGCAGTACTTC. Protein product: CASSPRQGEGEQYF. This chain connects TRBV9 to TRBJ2-7, with 7 nucleotides matching TRBD1. Germline-derived CDR1 and CDR2 are SGDLS and YYNGEE. This CDR3 has 14 amino acids. V lost 4 bases, J lost 6 bases, and 10 bases stayed unmatched.

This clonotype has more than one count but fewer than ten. CDR3 residues: CASSYRRDTQYF. The DNA of the CDR3 is TGTGCCAGCAGTTACAGGCGAGATACGCAGTATTTT. The rearrangement joins TRBV6-6 to TRBJ2-3; D gene ambiguous. From germline, CDR1 is MNHNY and CDR2 SVGAGI (reference sequence). Trimming left V 2 bases short and J 5 bases short, with 5 bases between. This CDR3 comprises 12 residues.

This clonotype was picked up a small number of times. The CDR3 here is CSATSGRRYEQYF. DNA of the CDR3: TGCAGTGCCACTAGCGGGAGAAGGTACGAGCAGTACTTC. This chain connects TRBV20-1 to TRBJ2-7; TRBD2 aligns across 11 bases. The V gene's germline CDR1 is DFQATT and CDR2 SNEGSKA (reference sequence). The junction had 5 bases not matched to a gene; V was cut back by 6 bases and J by 4 bases. This CDR3 is built from 13 residues.

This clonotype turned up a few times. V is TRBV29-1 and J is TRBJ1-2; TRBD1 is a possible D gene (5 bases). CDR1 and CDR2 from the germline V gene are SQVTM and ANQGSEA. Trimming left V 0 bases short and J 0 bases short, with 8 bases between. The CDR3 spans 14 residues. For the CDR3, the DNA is TGCAGCGTTGAAGAGCAGGGCACTAACTATGGCTACACCTTC. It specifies CSVEEQGTNYGYTF.

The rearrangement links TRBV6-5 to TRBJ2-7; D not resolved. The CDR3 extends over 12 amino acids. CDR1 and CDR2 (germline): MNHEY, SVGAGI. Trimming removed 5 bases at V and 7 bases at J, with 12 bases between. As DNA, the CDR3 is TGTGCCAGCAGTAGGACGTTGGGTGAGCAGTACTTC. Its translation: CASSRTLGEQYF.

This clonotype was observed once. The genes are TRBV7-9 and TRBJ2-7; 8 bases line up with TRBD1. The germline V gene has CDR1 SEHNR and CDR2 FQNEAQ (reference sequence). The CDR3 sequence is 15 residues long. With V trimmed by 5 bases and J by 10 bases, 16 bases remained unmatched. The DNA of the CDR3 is TGTGCCAGCAGCGCCGGCAACAGGGGACAGGTGGCCCAGTACTTC. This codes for CASSAGNRGQVAQYF.

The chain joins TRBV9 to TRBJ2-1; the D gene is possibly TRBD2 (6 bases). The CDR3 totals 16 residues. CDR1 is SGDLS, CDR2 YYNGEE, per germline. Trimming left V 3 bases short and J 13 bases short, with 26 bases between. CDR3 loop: CASSADLGGPQETQFF. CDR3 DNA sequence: TGTGCCAGCAGCGCAGATTTGGGGGGACCCCAAGAGACCCAGTTCTTC. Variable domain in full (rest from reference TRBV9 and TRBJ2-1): DSGVTQTPKHLITATGQRVTLRCSPRSGDLSVYWYQQSLDQGLQFLIQYYNGEERAKGNILERFSAQQFPDLHSELNLSSLELGDSALYFCASSADLGGPQETQFFGPGTRLTVL.

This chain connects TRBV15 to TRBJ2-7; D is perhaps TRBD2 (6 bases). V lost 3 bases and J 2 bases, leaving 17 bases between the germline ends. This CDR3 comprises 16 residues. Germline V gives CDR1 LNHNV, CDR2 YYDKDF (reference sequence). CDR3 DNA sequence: TGTGCCACCAGCAGCGTAGCCGGGAGAGAGGCCTACGAGCAGTACTTC. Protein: CATSSVAGREAYEQYF.

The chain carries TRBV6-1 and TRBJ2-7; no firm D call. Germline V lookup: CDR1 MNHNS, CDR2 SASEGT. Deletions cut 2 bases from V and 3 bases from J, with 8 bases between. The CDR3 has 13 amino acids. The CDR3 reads CASSERDGYEQYF. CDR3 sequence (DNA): TGTGCCAGCAGTGAACGAGACGGCTACGAGCAGTACTTC.

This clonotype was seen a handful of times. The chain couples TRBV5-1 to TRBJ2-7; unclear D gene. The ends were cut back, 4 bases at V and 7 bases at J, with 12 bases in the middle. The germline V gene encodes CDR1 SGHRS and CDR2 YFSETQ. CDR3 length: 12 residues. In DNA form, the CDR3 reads TGCGCCAGCAGCCCGGACCAGAGGGAGCAGTACTTC. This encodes CASSPDQREQYF.

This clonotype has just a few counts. For the CDR3, the DNA is TGTGCCAGCAGCCCAAGGGGACTAGCCCTTGGAGGAGATACGCAGTATTTT. Translating gives CASSPRGLALGGDTQYF. This chain connects TRBV7-6 to TRBJ2-3, with 9 bases identical to TRBD2. CDR1 SGHVS and CDR2 FNYEAQ come from the germline V gene. V trimming: 5 bases; J trimming: 5 bases; junction bases outside the gene matches: 14. CDR3 length equals 17 residues.

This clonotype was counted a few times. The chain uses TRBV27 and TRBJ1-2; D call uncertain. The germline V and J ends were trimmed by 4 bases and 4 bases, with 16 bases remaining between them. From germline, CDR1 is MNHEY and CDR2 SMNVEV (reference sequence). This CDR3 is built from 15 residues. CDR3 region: CASSYGSSPLYGYTF. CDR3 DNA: TGTGCCAGCAGTTATGGGAGCAGTCCTCTCTATGGCTACACCTTC.

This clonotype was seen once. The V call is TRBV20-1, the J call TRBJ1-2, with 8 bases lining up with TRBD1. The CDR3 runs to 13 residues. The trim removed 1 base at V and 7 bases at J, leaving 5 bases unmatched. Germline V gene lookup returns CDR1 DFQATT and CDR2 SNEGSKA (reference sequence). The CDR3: CSARVQGAGGYTF. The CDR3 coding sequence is TGCAGTGCTAGAGTTCAGGGGGCGGGTGGCTACACCTTC.